This TCR beta chain derives from a study of cytomegalovirus exposure and HLA in healthy donors. Study summary: A preliminary data release comprised roughly 80 million unique TCRs obtained from HLA-typed donors. Findings of the study overall: Three CMV-associated chains were confirmed in vitro to be specific for CMV antigens. Most of the TCR beta V segments (in an earlier analysis) were productive either about 90% or about 30% of the time.

The V and J ends lost 0 bases and 7 bases, in that order; junction bases with no gene match: 5. Germline-derived CDR1 and CDR2 are SGHNT and YYREEE (reference sequence). This CDR3 spans 15 amino acids. Comment on this clone: Its antigen is unknown.

PCR amplification relied on 60 Vbeta primers (plus 13 Jbeta primers). The data were produced by immunoSEQ multiplex PCR, yet TCRdb's version contains in-frame clones alone and is incomplete. The data contain fewer than 200,000 clones, about four fifths of them singletons. The chain links TRBV5-4 to TRBJ2-7; 12 nucleotides match TRBD2. The clonotype was recovered from a male donor in good health and CMV-seropositive. Sample: PBMCs. The CDR3 bases are TGTGCCAGCAGCTTGGAGACTAGCGGGAGTTGGGAGCAGTACTTC. It is translated as CASSLETSGSWEQYF.